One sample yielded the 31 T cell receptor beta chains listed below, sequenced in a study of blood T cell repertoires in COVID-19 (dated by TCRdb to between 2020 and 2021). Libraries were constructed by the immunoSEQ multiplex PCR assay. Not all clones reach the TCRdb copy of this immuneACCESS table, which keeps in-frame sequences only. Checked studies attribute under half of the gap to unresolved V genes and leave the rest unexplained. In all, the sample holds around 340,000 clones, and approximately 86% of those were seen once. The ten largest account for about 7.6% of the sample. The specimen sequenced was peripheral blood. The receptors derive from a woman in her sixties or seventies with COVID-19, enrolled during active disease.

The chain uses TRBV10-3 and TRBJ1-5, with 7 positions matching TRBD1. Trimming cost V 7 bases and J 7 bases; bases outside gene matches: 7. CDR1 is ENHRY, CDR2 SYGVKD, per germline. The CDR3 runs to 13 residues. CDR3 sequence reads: CAIIRQGRQPQHF. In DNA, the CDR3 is TGTGCCATCATACGACAGGGCAGACAGCCCCAGCATTTT.

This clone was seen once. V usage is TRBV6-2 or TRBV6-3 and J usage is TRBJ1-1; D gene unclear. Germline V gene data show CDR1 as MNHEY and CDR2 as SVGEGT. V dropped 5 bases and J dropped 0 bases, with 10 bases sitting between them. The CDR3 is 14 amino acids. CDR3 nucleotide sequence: TGTGCCAGCAGTAAGGAGGGCATGAACACTGAAGCTTTCTTT. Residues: CASSKEGMNTEAFF.

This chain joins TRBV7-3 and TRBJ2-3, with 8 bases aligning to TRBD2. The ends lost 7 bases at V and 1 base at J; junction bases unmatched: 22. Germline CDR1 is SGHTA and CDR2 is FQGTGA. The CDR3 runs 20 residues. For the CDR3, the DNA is TGTGCCAGCACCTATGACCAGCGGGGTAGCGGGACTCGGGGCACAGATACGCAGTATTTT. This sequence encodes CASTYDQRGSGTRGTDTQYF.

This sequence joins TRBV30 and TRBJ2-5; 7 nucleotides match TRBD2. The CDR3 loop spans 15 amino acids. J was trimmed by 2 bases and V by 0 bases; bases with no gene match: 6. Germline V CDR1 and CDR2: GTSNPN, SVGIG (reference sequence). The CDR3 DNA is TGTGCCTGGAGTGTACCTAGCGGCTTGCAAGAGACCCAGTACTTC. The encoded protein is CAWSVPSGLQETQYF.

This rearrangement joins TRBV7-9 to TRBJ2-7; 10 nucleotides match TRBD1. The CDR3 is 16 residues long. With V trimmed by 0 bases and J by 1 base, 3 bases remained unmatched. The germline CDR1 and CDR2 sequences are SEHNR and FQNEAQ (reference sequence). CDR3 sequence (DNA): TGTGCCAGCAGCTTAGCGTGGGGACAGGGGTCCTACGAGCAGTACTTC. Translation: CASSLAWGQGSYEQYF.

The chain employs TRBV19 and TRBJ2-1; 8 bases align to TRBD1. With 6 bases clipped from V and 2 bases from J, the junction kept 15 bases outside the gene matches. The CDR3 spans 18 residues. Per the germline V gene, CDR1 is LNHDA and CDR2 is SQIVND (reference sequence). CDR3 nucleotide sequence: TGTGCCAGTAGAGCCTACACCACCAGGGGGCGAACCTACAATGAGCAGTTCTTC. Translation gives CASRAYTTRGRTYNEQFF.

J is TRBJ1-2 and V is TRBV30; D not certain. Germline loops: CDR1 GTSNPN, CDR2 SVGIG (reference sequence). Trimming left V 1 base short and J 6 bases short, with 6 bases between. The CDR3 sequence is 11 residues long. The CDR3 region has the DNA TGTGCCTGGAGTGCCGAGCATGGCTACACCTTC. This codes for CAWSAEHGYTF. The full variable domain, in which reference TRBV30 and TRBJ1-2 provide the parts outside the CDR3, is SQTIHQWPATLVQPVGSPLSLECTVEGTSNPNLYWYRQAAGRGLQLLFYSVGIGQISSEVPQNLSASRPQDRQFILSSKKLLLSDSGFYLCAWSAEHGYTFGSGTRLTVV.

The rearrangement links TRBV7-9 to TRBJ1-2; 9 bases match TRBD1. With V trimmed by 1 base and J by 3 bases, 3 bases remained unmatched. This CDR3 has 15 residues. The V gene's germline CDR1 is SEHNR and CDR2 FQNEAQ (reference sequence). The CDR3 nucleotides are TGTGCCAGCAGCTTAGTGGACAGGGGCCACTATGGCTACACCTTC. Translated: CASSLVDRGHYGYTF.

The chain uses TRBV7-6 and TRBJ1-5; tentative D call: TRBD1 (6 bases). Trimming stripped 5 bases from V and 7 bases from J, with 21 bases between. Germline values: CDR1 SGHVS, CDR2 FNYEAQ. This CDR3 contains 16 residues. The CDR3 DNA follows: TGTGCCAGCAGCCCCAGCCCGGGGGGCGGTCTGCAGCCCCAGCATTTT. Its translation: CASSPSPGGGLQPQHF.

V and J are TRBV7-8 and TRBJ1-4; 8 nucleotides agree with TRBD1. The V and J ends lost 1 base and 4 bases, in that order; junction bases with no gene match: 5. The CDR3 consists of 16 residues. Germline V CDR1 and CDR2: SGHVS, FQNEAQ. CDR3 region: CASSLVGDRINEKLFF. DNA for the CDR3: TGTGCCAGCAGCTTAGTTGGGGACAGGATTAATGAAAAACTGTTTTTT.

The CDR3 is CASSPLPGQGQNEKLFF. Written as DNA, the CDR3 is TGCGCCAGCAGCCCCCTCCCGGGACAGGGCCAGAATGAAAAACTGTTTTTT. V is TRBV4-1 and J is TRBJ1-4; 9 bases are a match to TRBD1. Germline CDR1 and CDR2: MGHRA and YSYEKL. Unmatched junction bases numbered 11, after V lost 4 bases and J lost 5 bases. This CDR3 spans 17 amino acids.

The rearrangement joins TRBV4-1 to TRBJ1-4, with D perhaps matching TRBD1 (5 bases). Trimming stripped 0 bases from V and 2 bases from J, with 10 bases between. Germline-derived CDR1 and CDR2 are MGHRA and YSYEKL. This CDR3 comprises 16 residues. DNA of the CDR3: TGCGCCAGCAGCCAAGATCCAAGGGGTACTAATGAAAAACTGTTTTTT. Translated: CASSQDPRGTNEKLFF.

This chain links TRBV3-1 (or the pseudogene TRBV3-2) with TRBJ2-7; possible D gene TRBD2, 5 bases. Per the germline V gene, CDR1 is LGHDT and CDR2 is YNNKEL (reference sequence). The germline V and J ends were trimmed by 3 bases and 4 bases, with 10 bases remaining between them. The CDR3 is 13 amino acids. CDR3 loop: CASSQGGLYEQYF. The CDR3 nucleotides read TGTGCCAGCAGCCAGGGCGGGCTTTACGAGCAGTACTTC.

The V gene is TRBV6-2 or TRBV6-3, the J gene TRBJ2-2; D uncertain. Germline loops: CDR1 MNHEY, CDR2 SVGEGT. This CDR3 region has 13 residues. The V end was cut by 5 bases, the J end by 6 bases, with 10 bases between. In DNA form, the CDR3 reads TGTGCCAGCAGTGACACAGCCTCCGGGGAGCTGTTTTTT. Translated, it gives CASSDTASGELFF.

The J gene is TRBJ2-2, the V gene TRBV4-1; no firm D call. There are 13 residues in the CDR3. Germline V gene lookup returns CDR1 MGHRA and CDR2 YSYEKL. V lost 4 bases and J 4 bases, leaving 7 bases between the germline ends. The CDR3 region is CASSPIGTGELFF. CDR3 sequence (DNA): TGCGCCAGCAGCCCAATCGGCACCGGGGAGCTGTTTTTT.

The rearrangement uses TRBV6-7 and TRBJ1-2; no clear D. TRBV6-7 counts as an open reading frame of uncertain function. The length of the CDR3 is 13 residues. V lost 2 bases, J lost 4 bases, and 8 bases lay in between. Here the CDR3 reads CASSYPYSYGYTF. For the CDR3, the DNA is TGTGCCAGCAGTTACCCCTATTCCTATGGCTACACCTTC.

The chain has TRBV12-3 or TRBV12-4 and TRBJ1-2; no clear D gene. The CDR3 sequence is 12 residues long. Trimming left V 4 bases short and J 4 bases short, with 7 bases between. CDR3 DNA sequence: TGTGCCAGCAGTTCTTACGGCTATGGCTACACCTTC. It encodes CASSSYGYGYTF.

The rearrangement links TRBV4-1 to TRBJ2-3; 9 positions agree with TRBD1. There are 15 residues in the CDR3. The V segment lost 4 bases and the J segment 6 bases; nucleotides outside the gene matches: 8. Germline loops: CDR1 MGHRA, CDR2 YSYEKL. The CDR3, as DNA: TGCGCCAGCAGCCCCGGACAGGGGCCGGTGGATACGCAGTATTTT. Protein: CASSPGQGPVDTQYF.

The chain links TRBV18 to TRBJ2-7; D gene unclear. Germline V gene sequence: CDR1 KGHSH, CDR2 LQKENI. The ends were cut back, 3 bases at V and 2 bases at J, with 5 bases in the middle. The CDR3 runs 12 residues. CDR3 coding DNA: TGTGCCAGCTCACCCACAGCCTACGAGCAGTACTTC. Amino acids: CASSPTAYEQYF. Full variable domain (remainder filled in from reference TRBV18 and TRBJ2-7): NAGVMQNPRHLVRRRGQEARLRCSPMKGHSHVYWYRQLPEEGLKFMVYLQKENIIDESGMPKERFSAEFPKEGPSILRIQQVVRGDSAAYFCASSPTAYEQYFGPGTRLTVT.

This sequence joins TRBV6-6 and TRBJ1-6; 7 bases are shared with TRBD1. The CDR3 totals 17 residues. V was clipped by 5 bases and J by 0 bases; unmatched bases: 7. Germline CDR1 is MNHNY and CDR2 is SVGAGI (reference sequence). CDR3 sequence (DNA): TGTGCCAGCAGTCCGACAGGGTTAAGCTCCTATAATTCACCCCTCCACTTT. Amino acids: CASSPTGLSSYNSPLHF.

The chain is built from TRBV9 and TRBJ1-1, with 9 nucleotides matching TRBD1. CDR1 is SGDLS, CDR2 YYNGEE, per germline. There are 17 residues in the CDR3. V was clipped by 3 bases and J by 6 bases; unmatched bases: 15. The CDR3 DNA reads TGTGCCAGCAGCGCCGGGACAGGGAGGTTGATTAGACCTGAAGCTTTCTTT. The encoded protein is CASSAGTGRLIRPEAFF.

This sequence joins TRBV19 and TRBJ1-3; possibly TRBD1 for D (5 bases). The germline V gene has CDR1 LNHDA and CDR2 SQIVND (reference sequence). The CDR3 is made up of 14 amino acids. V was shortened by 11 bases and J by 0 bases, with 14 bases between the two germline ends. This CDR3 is CAAHSGVSGNTIYF. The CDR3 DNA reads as TGTGCCGCCCACTCGGGGGTCTCTGGAAACACCATATATTTT.

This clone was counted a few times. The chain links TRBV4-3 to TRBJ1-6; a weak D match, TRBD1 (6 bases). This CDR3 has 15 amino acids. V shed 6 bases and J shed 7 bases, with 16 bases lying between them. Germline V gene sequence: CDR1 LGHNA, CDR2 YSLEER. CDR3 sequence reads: CASRRGGVRNSPLHF. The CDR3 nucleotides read TGCGCCAGCAGGAGGGGGGGAGTAAGGAATTCACCCCTCCACTTT.

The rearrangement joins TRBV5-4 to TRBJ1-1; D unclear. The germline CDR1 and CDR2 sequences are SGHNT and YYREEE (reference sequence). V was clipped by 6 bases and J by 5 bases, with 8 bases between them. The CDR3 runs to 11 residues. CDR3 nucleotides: TGTGCCAGCACCGCGGGGACTGAAGCTTTCTTT. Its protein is CASTAGTEAFF.

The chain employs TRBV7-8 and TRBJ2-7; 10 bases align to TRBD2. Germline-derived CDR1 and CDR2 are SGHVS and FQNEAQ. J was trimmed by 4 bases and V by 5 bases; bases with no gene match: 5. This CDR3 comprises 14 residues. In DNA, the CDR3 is TGTGCCAGCAGCCCCTCGACTAGCGGGTACGAGCAGTACTTC. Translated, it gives CASSPSTSGYEQYF.

CDR3 nucleotides: TGTGCCACCGGACAGGGGGCTCAAGATACGCAGTATTTT. This codes for CATGQGAQDTQYF. This chain links TRBV24-1 with TRBJ2-3; 11 nucleotides agree with TRBD1. The V gene end was trimmed by 9 bases and the J gene end by 5 bases; junction bases not matched to a gene: 3. This CDR3 comprises 13 residues. Germline V gives CDR1 KGHDR, CDR2 SFDVKD.

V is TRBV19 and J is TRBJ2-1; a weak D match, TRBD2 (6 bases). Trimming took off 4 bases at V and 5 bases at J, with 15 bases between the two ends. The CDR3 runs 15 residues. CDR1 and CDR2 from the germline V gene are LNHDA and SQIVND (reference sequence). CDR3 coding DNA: TGTGCCAGTAGTACGCCGGGACTGGGCAACAATGAGCAGTTCTTC. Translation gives CASSTPGLGNNEQFF.

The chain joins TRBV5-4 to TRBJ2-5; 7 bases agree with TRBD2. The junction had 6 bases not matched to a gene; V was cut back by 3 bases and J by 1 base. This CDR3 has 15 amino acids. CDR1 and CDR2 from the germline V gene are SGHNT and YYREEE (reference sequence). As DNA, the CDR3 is TGTGCCAGCAGCTCGGGCGGGACTACCCAAGAGACCCAGTACTTC. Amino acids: CASSSGGTTQETQYF.

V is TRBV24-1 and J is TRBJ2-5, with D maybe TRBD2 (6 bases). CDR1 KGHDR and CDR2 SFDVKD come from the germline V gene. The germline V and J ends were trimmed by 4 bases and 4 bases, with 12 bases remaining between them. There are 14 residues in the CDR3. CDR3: CATSDPGTPETQYF. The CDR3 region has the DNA TGTGCCACCAGTGACCCGGGGACTCCAGAGACCCAGTACTTC.

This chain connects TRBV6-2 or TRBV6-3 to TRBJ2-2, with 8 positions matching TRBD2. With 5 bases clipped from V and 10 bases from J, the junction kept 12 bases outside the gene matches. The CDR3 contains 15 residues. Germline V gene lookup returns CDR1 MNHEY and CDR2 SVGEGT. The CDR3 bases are TGTGCCAGCAGTCTCAGCGGGGGCCCGGAGGTGGAGCTGTTTTTT. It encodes CASSLSGGPEVELFF.

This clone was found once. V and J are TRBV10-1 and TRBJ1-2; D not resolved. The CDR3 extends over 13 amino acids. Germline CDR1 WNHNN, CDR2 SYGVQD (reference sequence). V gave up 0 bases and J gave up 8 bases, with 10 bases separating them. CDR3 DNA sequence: TGCGCCAGCAGTGAGTCGCGGGCACGAGGCTACACCTTC. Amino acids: CASSESRARGYTF.